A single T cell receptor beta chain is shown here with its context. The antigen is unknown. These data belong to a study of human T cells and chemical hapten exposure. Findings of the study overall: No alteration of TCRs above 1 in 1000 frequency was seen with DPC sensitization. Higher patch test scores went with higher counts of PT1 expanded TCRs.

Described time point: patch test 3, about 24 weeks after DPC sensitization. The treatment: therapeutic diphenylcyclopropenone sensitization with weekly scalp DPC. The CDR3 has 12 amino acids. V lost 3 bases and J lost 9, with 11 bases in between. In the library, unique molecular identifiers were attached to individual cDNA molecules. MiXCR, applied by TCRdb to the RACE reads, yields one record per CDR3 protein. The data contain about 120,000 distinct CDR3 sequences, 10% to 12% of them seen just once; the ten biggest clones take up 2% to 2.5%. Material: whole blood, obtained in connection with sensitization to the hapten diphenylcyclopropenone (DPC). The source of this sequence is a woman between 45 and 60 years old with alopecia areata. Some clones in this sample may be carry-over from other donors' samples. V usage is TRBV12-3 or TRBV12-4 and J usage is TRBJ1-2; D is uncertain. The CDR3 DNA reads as TGTGCCAGCAGTTTGGGTGGTTGGAGCTACACCTTC. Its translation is CASSLGGWSYTF.